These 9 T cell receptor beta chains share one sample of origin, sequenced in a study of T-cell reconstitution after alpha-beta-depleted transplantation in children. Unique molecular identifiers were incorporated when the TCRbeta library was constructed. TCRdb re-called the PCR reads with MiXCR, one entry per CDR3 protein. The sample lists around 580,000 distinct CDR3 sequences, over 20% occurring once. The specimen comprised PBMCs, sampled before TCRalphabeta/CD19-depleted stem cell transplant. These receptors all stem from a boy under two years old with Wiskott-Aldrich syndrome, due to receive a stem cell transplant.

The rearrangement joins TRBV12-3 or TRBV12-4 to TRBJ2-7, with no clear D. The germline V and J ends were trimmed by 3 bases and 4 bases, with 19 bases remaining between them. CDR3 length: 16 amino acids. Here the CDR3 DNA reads TGTGCCAGCAGTTTTGGGCTGTCCCCCCAGGTATACGAGCAGTACTTC. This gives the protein CASSFGLSPQVYEQYF.

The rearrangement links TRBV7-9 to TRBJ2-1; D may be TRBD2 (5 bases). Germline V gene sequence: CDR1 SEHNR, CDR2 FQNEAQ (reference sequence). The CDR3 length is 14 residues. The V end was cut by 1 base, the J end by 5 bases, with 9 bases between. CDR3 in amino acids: CASSLGRGNNEQFF. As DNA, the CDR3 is TGTGCCAGCAGCTTAGGCCGGGGTAACAATGAGCAGTTCTTC.

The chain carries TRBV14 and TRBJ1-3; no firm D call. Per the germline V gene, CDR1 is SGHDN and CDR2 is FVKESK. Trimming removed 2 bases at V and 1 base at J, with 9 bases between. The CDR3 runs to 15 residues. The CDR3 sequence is CASSQSGGSGNTIYF. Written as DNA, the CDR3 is TGTGCCAGCAGCCAATCGGGAGGTTCTGGAAACACCATATATTTT.

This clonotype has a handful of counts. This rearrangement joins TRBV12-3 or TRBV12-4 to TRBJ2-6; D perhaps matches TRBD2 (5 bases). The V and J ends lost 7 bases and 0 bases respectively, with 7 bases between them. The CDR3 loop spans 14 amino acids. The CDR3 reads CASKRSSGANVLTF. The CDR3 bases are TGTGCCAGCAAGCGGTCCTCTGGGGCCAACGTCCTGACTTTC.

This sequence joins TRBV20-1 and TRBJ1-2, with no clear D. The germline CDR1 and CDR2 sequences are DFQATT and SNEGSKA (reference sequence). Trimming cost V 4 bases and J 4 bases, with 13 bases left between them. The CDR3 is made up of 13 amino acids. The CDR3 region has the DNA TGCAGTGCTAACTCTAGGACTGGCTATGGCTACACCTTC. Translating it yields CSANSRTGYGYTF.

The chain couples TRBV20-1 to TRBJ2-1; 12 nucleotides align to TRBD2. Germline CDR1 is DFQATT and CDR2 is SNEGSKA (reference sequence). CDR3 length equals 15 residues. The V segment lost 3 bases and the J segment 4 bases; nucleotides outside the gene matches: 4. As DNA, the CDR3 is TGCAGTGCTAGGGGACTAGCGGGTCCGTACAATGAGCAGTTCTTC. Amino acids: CSARGLAGPYNEQFF.

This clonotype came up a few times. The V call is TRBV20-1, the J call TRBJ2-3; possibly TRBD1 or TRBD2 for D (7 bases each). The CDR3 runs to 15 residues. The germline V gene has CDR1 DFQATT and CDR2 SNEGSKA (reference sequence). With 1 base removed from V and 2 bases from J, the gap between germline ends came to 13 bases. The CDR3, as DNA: TGCAGTGCTAGAGTAACAGGGGACTACACAGATACGCAGTATTTT. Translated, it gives CSARVTGDYTDTQYF.

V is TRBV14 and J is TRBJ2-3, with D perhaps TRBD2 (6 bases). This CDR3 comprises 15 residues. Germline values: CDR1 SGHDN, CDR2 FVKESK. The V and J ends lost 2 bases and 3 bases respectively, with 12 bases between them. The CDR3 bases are TGTGCCAGCAGCCAACTCAACGGAGGGACAGATACGCAGTATTTT. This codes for CASSQLNGGTDTQYF.

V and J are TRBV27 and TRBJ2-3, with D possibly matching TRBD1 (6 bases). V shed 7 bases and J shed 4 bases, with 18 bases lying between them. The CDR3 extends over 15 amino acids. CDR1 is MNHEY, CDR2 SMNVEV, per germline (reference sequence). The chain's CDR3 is CASTFTLGAPDTQYF. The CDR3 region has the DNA TGTGCCAGCACTTTTACCCTGGGGGCCCCAGATACGCAGTATTTT.